Shown below are 10 T cell receptor beta chains from a single sample sequenced in a study of shared clonotypes between healthy human individuals. This table comes from immunoSEQ multiplex PCR, and its TCRdb copy is limited to in-frame clones, with some not included. Among roughly 2.5 million clones listed, more than 80% were seen once. Input material: naive CD4+ T cells sorted from blood. Subset meaning: CD45RA+ positively selected. The source is a man between 18 and 29 years old in good health.

The genes are TRBV18 and TRBJ2-3; 12 nucleotides align to TRBD2. The CDR3 spans 19 residues. In germline, CDR1 is KGHSH, CDR2 LQKENI. Trimming cost V 6 bases and J 4 bases; bases outside gene matches: 17. The chain's CDR3 is CASSPKAPSGRALADTQYF. CDR3 in DNA: TGTGCCAGCTCCCCAAAGGCGCCTAGCGGGAGGGCCCTCGCAGATACGCAGTATTTT.

The genes are TRBV5-1 and TRBJ2-7, with 9 bases aligning to TRBD1. J lost 4 bases, V lost 0 bases, and 5 bases had no gene match. There are 15 residues in the CDR3. Germline CDR1 reads SGHRS; CDR2 reads YFSETQ. CDR3 DNA: TGCGCCAGCAGCTTGGCTTGGACAGGGGAATACGAGCAGTACTTC. This gives the protein CASSLAWTGEYEQYF.

This clone was counted a single time. The genes are TRBV6-1 and TRBJ2-4, with 8 bases that match TRBD1. The CDR3 runs to 14 residues. From germline, CDR1 is MNHNS and CDR2 SASEGT. The junction had 2 bases not matched to a gene; V was cut back by 4 bases and J by 3 bases. The CDR3 sequence is CASSAGGRKNIQYF. The CDR3 coding sequence is TGTGCCAGCAGTGCAGGGGGCCGCAAAAACATTCAGTACTTC.

J is TRBJ2-1 and V is TRBV4-2, with D perhaps matching TRBD1 or TRBD2 (5 bases each). CDR3 size: 16 residues. Germline V CDR1 and CDR2: LGHNA, YNFKEQ. Trimming took off 3 bases at V and 0 bases at J, with 12 bases between the two ends. The CDR3 loop is CASSHSGTLSYNEQFF. CDR3 nucleotide sequence: TGTGCCAGCAGCCATTCCGGGACGCTCTCCTACAATGAGCAGTTCTTC.

The chain joins TRBV5-1 to TRBJ2-7, with 8 bases matching TRBD1. The germline V gene has CDR1 SGHRS and CDR2 YFSETQ. This CDR3 contains 16 residues. J gave up 4 bases and V 4 bases, and 13 bases lay outside the gene matches. CDR3 in amino acids: CASSLGSGGAGYEQYF. In nucleotides, the CDR3 is TGCGCCAGCAGCCTGGGATCAGGGGGCGCTGGATACGAGCAGTACTTC.

CDR3 nucleotide sequence: TGTGCCAGCAGCTTAGTAGTAGACTCTGGGGCCAACGTCCTGACTTTC. It translates to CASSLVVDSGANVLTF. The chain has TRBV7-9 and TRBJ2-6, with D uncertain. V was pared by 1 base and J by 0 bases, with 7 bases between. The length of the CDR3 is 16 residues. Germline loops: CDR1 SEHNR, CDR2 FQNEAQ (reference sequence). Combining the CDR3 with reference TRBV7-9 and TRBJ2-6 gives the whole variable domain DTGVSQNPRHKITKRGQNVTFRCDPISEHNRLYWYRQTLGQGPEFLTYFQNEAQLEKSRLLSDRFSAERPKGSFSTLEIQRTEQGDSAMYLCASSLVVDSGANVLTFGAGSRLTVL.

J is TRBJ2-3 and V is TRBV6-6; 8 bases are a match to TRBD2. Germline V gene sequence: CDR1 MNHNY, CDR2 SVGAGI (reference sequence). Unmatched junction bases numbered 2, after V lost 7 bases and J lost 8 bases. The CDR3 consists of 11 residues. The CDR3 region has the DNA TGTGCCAGCACCGGGGGGGGTACGCAGTATTTT. Residues: CASTGGGTQYF.

This clone was observed a single time. The chain has TRBV28 and TRBJ2-7; tentative D call: TRBD1 (6 bases). V was cut by 10 bases and J by 3 bases, with 13 bases left in between. CDR1 and CDR2 from the germline V gene are MDHEN and SYDVKM. The CDR3 spans 12 residues. CDR3 sequence: CATLDSHYEQYF. CDR3 DNA sequence: TGTGCCACCCTGGACAGCCACTACGAGCAGTACTTC.

The chain couples TRBV5-1 to TRBJ1-2; D gene unclear. Trimming took off 0 bases at V and 7 bases at J, with 10 bases between the two ends. Germline loops: CDR1 SGHRS, CDR2 YFSETQ. The CDR3 has 13 amino acids. The CDR3 DNA reads TGCGCCAGCAGCTTGGAAGTGTCTGGTGGCTACACCTTC. This sequence encodes CASSLEVSGGYTF.

The chain employs TRBV5-1 and TRBJ2-7, with D possibly being TRBD1 (6 bases). The CDR3 is 17 residues long. CDR1 is SGHRS and CDR2 is YFSETQ in the germline V gene. Trimming shortened V by 0 bases and J by 0 bases, and 16 bases separated the two germline ends. CDR3 region: CASSLARGTGISYEQYF. CDR3 nucleotide sequence: TGCGCCAGCAGCTTGGCCAGGGGAACAGGGATCTCCTACGAGCAGTACTTC.